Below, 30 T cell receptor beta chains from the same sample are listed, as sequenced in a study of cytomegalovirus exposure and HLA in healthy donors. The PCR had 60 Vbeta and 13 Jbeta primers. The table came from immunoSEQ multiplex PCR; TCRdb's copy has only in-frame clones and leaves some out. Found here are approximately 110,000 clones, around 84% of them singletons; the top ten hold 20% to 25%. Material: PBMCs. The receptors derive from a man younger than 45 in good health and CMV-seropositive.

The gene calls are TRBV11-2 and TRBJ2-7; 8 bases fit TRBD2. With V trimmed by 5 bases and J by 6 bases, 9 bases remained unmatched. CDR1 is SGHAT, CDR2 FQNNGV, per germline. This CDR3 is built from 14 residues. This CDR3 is CASSPIRTSGEQYF. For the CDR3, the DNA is TGTGCCAGCAGCCCAATACGCACTAGCGGCGAGCAGTACTTC.

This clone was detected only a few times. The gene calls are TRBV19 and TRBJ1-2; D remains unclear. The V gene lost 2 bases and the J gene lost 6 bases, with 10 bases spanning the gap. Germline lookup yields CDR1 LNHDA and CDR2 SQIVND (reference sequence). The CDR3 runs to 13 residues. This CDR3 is CASSITGFHGYTF. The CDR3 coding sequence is TGTGCCAGTAGTATAACCGGGTTTCATGGCTACACCTTC.

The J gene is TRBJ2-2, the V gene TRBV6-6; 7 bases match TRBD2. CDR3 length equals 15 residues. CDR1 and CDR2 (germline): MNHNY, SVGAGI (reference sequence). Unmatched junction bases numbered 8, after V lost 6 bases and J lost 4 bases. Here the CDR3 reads CASRGPGGSTGELFF. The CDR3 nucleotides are TGTGCCAGCAGGGGGCCGGGCGGGAGCACCGGGGAGCTGTTTTTT.

The CDR3 DNA sequence: TGTGCCAGCAGCTTCAGCCTAGCGGGGGAGTATGAGCAGTTCTTC. Encoded protein: CASSFSLAGEYEQFF. The V gene is TRBV5-5, the J gene TRBJ2-1; 10 nucleotides match TRBD2. V gave up 2 bases and J gave up 8 bases; unmatched junction bases: 7. The germline V gene encodes CDR1 SGHKS and CDR2 YYEKEE (reference sequence). The CDR3 spans 15 residues.

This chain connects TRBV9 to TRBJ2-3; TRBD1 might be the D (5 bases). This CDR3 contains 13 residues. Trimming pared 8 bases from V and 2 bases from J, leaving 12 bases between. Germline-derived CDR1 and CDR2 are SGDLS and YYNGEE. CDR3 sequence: CASSQGFTDTQYF. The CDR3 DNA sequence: TGTGCCAGTTCCCAGGGTTTCACAGATACGCAGTATTTT.

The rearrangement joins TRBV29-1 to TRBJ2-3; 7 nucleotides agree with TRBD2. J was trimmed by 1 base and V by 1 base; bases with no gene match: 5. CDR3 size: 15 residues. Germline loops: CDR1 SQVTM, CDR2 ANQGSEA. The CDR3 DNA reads TGCAGCGTTGAAGGGGAGGGGCCGGGCACAGATACGCAGTATTTT. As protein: CSVEGEGPGTDTQYF.

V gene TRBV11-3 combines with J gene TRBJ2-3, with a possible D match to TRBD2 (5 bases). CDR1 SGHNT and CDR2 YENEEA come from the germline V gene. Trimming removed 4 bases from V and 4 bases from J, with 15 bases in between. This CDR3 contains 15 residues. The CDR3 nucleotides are TGTGCCAGCAGCTCCACCCGGACGAGGGCAGATACGCAGTATTTT. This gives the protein CASSSTRTRADTQYF. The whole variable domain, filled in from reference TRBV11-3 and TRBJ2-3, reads EAGVVQSPRYKIIEKKQPVAFWCNPISGHNTLYWYLQNLGQGPELLIRYENEEAVDDSQLPKDRFSAERLKGVDSTLKIQPAELGDSAVYLCASSSTRTRADTQYFGPGTRLTVL.

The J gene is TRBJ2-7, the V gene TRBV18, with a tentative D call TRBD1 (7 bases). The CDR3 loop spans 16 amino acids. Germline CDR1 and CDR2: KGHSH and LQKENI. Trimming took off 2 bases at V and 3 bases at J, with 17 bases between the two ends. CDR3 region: CASSPTGDSVDYEQYF. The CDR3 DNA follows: TGTGCCAGCTCACCAACGGGGGACAGCGTTGACTACGAGCAGTACTTC. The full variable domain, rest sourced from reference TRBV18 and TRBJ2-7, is NAGVMQNPRHLVRRRGQEARLRCSPMKGHSHVYWYRQLPEEGLKFMVYLQKENIIDESGMPKERFSAEFPKEGPSILRIQQVVRGDSAAYFCASSPTGDSVDYEQYFGPGTRLTVT.

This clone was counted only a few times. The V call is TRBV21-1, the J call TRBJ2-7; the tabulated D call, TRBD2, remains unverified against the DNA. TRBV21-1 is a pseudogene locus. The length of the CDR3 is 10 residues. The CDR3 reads CASSHYEQYV. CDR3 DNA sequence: TGTGCCAGCAGCCACTACGAGCAGTACGTC.

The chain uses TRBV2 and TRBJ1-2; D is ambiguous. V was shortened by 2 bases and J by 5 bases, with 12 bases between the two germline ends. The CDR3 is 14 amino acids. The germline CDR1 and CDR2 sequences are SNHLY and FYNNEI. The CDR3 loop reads CASSEWEFYYGYTF. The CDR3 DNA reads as TGTGCCAGCAGTGAATGGGAGTTCTATTATGGCTACACCTTC.

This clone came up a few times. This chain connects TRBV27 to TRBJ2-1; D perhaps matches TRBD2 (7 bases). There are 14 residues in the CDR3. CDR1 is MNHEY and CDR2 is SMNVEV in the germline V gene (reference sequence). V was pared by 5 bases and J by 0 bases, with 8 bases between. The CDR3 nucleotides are TGTGCCAGCAGTAGGGGGGGCTCCTACAATGAGCAGTTCTTC. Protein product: CASSRGGSYNEQFF.

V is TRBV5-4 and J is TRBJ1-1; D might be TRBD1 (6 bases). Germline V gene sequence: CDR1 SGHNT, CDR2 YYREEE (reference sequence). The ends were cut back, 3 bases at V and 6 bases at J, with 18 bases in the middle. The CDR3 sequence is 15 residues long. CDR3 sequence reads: CASSSPRGAGAEAFF. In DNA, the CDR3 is TGTGCCAGCAGCTCCCCCCGGGGGGCCGGGGCTGAAGCTTTCTTT.

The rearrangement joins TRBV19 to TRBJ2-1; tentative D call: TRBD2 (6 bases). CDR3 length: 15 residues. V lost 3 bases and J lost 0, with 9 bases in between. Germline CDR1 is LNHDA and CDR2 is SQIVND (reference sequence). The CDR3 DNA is TGTGCCAGTAGTATTGTGCGGGACTCCTACAATGAGCAGTTCTTC. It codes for CASSIVRDSYNEQFF.

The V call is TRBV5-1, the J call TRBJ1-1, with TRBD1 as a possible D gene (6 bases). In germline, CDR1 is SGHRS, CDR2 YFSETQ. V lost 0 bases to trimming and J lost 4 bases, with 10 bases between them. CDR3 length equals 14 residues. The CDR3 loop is CASSLEPRGTEAFF. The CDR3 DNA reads TGCGCCAGCAGCTTGGAACCCAGGGGCACTGAAGCTTTCTTT.

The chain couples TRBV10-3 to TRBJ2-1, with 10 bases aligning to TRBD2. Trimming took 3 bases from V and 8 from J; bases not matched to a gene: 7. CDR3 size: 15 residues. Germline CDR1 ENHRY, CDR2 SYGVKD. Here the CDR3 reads CAISDGTSVRYEQFF. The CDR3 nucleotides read TGTGCCATCAGTGATGGGACTAGCGTTAGGTATGAGCAGTTCTTC.

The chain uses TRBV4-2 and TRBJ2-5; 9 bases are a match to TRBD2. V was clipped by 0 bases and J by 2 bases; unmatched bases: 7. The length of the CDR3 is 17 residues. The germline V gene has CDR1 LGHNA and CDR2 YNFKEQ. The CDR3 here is CASSQDGAAGGQETQYF. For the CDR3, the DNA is TGTGCCAGCAGCCAAGATGGTGCAGCGGGGGGACAAGAGACCCAGTACTTC.

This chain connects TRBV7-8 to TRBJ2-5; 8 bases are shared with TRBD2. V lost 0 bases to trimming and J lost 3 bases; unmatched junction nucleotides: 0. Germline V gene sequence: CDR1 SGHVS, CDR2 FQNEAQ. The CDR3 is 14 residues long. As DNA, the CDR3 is TGTGCCAGCAGCTTAGCGGGACTAGAAGAGACCCAGTACTTC. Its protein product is CASSLAGLEETQYF. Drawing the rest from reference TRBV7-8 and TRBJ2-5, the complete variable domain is GAGVSQSPRYKVAKRGQDVALRCDPISGHVSLFWYQQALGQGPEFLTYFQNEAQLDKSGLPSDRFFAERPEGSVSTLKIQRTQQEDSAVYLCASSLAGLEETQYFGPGTRLLVL.

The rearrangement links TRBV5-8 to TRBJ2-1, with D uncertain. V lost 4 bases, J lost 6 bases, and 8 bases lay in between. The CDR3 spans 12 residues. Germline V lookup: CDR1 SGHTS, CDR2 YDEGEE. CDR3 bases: TGTGCCAGCAGCCCGGTCCTCAATGAGCAGTTCTTC. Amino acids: CASSPVLNEQFF.

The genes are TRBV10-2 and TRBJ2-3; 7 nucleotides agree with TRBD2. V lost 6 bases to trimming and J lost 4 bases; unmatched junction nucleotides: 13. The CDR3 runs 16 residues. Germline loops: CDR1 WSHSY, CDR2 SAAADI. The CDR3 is CASSRAGASGADTQYF. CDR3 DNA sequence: TGCGCCAGCAGCCGGGCGGGAGCGTCCGGCGCAGATACGCAGTATTTT.

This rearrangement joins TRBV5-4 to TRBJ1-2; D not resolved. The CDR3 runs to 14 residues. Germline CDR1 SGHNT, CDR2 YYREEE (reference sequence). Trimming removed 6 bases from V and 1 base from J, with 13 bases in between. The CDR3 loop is CASTSSEVNYGYTF. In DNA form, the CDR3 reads TGTGCCAGCACCTCCTCGGAGGTTAACTATGGCTACACCTTC.

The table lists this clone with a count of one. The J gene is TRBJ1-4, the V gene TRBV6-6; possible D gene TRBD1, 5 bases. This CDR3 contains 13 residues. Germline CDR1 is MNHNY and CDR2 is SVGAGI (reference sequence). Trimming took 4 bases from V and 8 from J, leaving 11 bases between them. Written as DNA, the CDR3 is TGTGCCAGCAGTTCCAGGGATTTGGAAAAACTGTTTTTT. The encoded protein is CASSSRDLEKLFF.

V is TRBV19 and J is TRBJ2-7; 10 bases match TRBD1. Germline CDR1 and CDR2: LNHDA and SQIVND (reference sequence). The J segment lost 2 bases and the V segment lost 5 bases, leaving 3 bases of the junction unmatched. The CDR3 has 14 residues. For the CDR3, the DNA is TGTGCCAGTAGTCTCGGGACAGGGGCCTACGAGCAGTACTTC. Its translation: CASSLGTGAYEQYF. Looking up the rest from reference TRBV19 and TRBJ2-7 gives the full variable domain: DGGITQSPKYLFRKEGQNVTLSCEQNLNHDAMYWYRQDPGQGLRLIYYSQIVNDFQKGDIAEGYSVSREKKESFPLTVTSAQKNPTAFYLCASSLGTGAYEQYFGPGTRLTVT.

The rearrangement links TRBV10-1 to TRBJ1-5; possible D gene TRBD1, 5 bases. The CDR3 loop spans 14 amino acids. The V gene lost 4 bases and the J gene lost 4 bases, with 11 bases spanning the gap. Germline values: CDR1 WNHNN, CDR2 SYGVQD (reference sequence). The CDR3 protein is CASSVGAPNQPQHF. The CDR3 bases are TGCGCCAGCAGTGTAGGGGCCCCAAATCAGCCCCAGCATTTT.

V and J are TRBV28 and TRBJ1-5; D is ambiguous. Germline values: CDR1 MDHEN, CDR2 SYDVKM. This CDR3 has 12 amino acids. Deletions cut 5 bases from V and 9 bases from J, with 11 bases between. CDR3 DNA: TGTGCCAGCAGTCTTCCCTTTTTGCCCCAGCATTTT. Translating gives CASSLPFLPQHF.

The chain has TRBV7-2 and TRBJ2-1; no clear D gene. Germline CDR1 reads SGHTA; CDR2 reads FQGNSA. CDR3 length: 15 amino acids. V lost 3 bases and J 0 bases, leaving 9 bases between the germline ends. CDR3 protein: CASSLSVGSYNEQFF. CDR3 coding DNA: TGTGCCAGCAGCTTGTCGGTCGGCTCCTACAATGAGCAGTTCTTC.

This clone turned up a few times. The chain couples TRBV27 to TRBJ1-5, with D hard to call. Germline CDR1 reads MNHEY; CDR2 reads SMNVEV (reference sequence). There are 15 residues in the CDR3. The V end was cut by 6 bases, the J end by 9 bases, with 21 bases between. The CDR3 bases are TGTGCCAGCAGACTTTTAGGACTGCAATCGGGGCCCCAGCATTTT. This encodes CASRLLGLQSGPQHF.

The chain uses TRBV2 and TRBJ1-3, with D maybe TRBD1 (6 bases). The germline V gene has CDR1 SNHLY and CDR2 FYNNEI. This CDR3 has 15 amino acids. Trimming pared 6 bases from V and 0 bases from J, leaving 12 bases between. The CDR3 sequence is CASSLDRNSGNTIYF. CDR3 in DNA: TGTGCCAGCAGCTTAGACAGGAACTCTGGAAACACCATATATTTT.

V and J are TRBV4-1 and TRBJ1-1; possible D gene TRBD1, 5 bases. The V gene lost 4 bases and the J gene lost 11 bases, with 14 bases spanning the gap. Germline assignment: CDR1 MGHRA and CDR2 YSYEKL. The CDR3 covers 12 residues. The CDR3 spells CASSRPYGGAFF. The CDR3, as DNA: TGCGCCAGCAGCCGTCCTTACGGGGGGGCTTTCTTT.

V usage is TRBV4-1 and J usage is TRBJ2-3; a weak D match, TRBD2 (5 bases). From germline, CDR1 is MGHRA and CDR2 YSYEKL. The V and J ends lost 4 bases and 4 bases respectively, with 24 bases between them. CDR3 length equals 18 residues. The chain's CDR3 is CASSLLPSQLWVADTQYF. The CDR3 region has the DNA TGCGCCAGCAGCCTCCTGCCTAGCCAACTTTGGGTCGCAGATACGCAGTATTTT.

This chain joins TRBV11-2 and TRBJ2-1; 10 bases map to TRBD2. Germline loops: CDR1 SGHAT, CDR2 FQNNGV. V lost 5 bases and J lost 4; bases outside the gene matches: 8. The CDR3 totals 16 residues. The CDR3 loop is CASSPRTSGLYNEQFF. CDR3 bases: TGTGCCAGCAGCCCGAGGACTAGCGGACTGTACAATGAGCAGTTCTTC.